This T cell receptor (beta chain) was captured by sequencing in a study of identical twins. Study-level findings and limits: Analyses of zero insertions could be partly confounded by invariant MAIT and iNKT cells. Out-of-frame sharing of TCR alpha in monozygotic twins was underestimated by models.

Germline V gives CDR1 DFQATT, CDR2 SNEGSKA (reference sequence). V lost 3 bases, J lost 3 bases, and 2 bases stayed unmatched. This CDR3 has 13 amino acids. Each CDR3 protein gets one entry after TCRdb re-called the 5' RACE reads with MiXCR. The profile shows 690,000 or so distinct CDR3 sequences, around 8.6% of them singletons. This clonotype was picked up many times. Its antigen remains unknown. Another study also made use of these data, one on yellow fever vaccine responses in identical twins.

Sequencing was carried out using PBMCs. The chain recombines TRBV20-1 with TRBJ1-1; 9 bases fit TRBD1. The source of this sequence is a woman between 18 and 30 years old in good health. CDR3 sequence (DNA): TGCAGTGCTAGCGGGGACAGGGACACTGAAGCTTTCTTT. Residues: CSASGDRDTEAFF.